These 14 T cell receptor beta chains were sequenced from one sample in a study of shared clonotypes between healthy human individuals. Sequencing used immunoSEQ multiplex PCR; TCRdb keeps in-frame clones, though not all of them. The sample consists of about 710,000 clones, just under 75% of them appearing once. Sequencing was done on a sample of memory CD4+ T cells sorted from blood. The subset: CD45RA-negative fraction. These receptors originate from a woman in her twenties or thirties in good health.

V usage is TRBV27 and J usage is TRBJ1-6; D ambiguous. The germline gives CDR1 MNHEY, CDR2 SMNVEV (reference sequence). This CDR3 has 17 residues. V lost 5 bases and J 8 bases, leaving 22 bases between the germline ends. The CDR3 DNA reads as TGTGCCAGCAGTAGGGTTCATTCGGGGAGGGCGGATTCACCCCTCCACTTT. This sequence encodes CASSRVHSGRADSPLHF.

The chain links TRBV27 to TRBJ2-3; D possibly corresponds to TRBD2 (5 bases). V lost 5 bases, J lost 2 bases, and 11 bases lay in between. CDR3 length: 14 amino acids. CDR1 is MNHEY, CDR2 SMNVEV, per germline (reference sequence). The CDR3 DNA reads TGTGCCAGCAGTCTCGACTATTACACAGATACGCAGTATTTT. Translating gives CASSLDYYTDTQYF.

This clone was counted between two and nine times. This chain uses TRBV5-5 with TRBJ1-5; D gene uncertain. The V and J ends lost 1 base and 5 bases respectively, with 7 bases between them. The CDR3 contains 13 residues. Germline V gene sequence: CDR1 SGHKS, CDR2 YYEKEE (reference sequence). The CDR3 spells CASSLTADQPQHF. CDR3 bases: TGTGCCAGCAGCTTGACAGCTGATCAGCCCCAGCATTTT.

The V and J genes are TRBV28 and TRBJ2-5, with 14 bases that match TRBD2. Per the germline V gene, CDR1 is MDHEN and CDR2 is SYDVKM. CDR3 size: 17 residues. V shed 3 bases, J shed 4 bases, and the junction held 7 bases outside the gene matches. The CDR3 nucleotides read TGTGCCAGCAGTTTCTCGGGGACTAGCGGGAGTCGAGAGACCCAGTACTTC. This sequence encodes CASSFSGTSGSRETQYF.

The CDR3 nucleotides are TGTGCCATCAGTGAAGGACAGGCGAGTCAGCCCCAGCATTTT. It specifies CAISEGQASQPQHF. J is TRBJ1-5 and V is TRBV10-3; the match to TRBD1 covers 7 bases. Trimming took 3 bases from V and 6 from J; bases not matched to a gene: 5. The germline V gene has CDR1 ENHRY and CDR2 SYGVKD. This CDR3 is built from 14 residues.

This clone was detected a few times. The chain combines TRBV28 with TRBJ2-7, with 9 positions matching TRBD1. The CDR3 runs 15 residues. Looked up from germline, CDR1 is MDHEN and CDR2 is SYDVKM. V lost 2 bases, J lost 3 bases, and 5 bases stayed unmatched. The CDR3 region has the DNA TGTGCCAGCAGTTTAACCGGGACAGGGCGCTACGAGCAGTACTTC. Translation gives CASSLTGTGRYEQYF.

Turning to this clone: Additional DNA sequences in this sample encode the identical CDR3. V and J are TRBV30 and TRBJ1-1; 7 positions match TRBD1. This CDR3 comprises 14 residues. Unmatched junction bases numbered 3, after V lost 2 bases and J lost 0 bases. From germline, CDR1 is GTSNPN and CDR2 SVGIG (reference sequence). The CDR3 is CAWSTGQLNTEAFF. The CDR3 DNA reads TGTGCCTGGAGTACGGGACAGCTGAACACTGAAGCTTTCTTT.

A few counts support this clone. The chain joins TRBV5-1 to TRBJ2-3, with TRBD2 identical over 15 bases. After removal of 4 bases from V and 2 bases from J, the junction contained 5 bases not matched to a gene. Germline CDR1 is SGHRS and CDR2 is YFSETQ. This CDR3 has 17 amino acids. Here the CDR3 DNA reads TGCGCCAGCAGCCAGGGACTAGCGGGAGGTACCACAGATACGCAGTATTTT. It is translated as CASSQGLAGGTTDTQYF.

The chain recombines TRBV19 with TRBJ1-1; D may be TRBD1 (5 bases). The CDR3 totals 14 residues. Trimming left V 5 bases short and J 8 bases short, with 18 bases between. CDR1 is LNHDA and CDR2 is SQIVND in the germline V gene (reference sequence). The CDR3 DNA sequence: TGTGCCAGTAGTCCGGAACTCTGGGGGAGGGAAGCTTTCTTT. It is translated as CASSPELWGREAFF.

The CDR3 region is CASSWTGRNQPQHF. The CDR3 DNA sequence: TGTGCCAGCAGTTGGACAGGCCGAAATCAGCCCCAGCATTTT. J is TRBJ1-5 and V is TRBV2, with 7 bases lining up with TRBD1. The CDR3 spans 14 residues. The ends lost 5 bases at V and 4 bases at J; junction bases unmatched: 5. The germline V gene encodes CDR1 SNHLY and CDR2 FYNNEI.

V and J are TRBV4-1 and TRBJ2-2; 8 bases line up with TRBD2. V was clipped by 1 base and J by 2 bases; unmatched bases: 9. This CDR3 has 18 amino acids. Germline-derived CDR1 and CDR2 are MGHRA and YSYEKL. The CDR3 here is CASSQVIRTSGNTGELFF. The CDR3 DNA is TGCGCCAGCAGCCAAGTGATTAGAACTAGCGGAAACACCGGGGAGCTGTTTTTT.

This rearrangement joins TRBV15 to TRBJ2-7; D uncertain. Germline V gives CDR1 LNHNV, CDR2 YYDKDF (reference sequence). Trimming took off 0 bases at V and 6 bases at J, with 9 bases between the two ends. This CDR3 region has 13 residues. CDR3 amino acids: CATSRDPMGEQYF. CDR3 sequence (DNA): TGTGCCACCAGCAGAGATCCCATGGGCGAGCAGTACTTC.

The chain joins TRBV5-1 to TRBJ2-7; TRBD2 aligns across 16 bases. After removal of 4 bases from V and 1 base from J, the junction contained 5 bases not matched to a gene. The CDR3 runs 17 residues. Germline-derived CDR1 and CDR2 are SGHRS and YFSETQ. The CDR3 here is CASSRGLAGGLSYEQYF. The CDR3 DNA sequence: TGCGCCAGCAGCCGGGGACTAGCGGGAGGGCTTTCCTACGAGCAGTACTTC.

The J gene is TRBJ2-3, the V gene TRBV2; 7 nucleotides align to TRBD2. The CDR3 extends over 15 amino acids. Germline V gene lookup returns CDR1 SNHLY and CDR2 FYNNEI. Trimming took 4 bases from V and 5 from J; bases not matched to a gene: 9. The CDR3 loop is CASSVPGVAGDTQYF. The CDR3 DNA follows: TGTGCCAGCAGTGTGCCCGGGGTAGCGGGAGATACGCAGTATTTT. Drawing the rest from reference TRBV2 and TRBJ2-3, the complete variable domain is EPEVTQTPSHQVTQMGQEVILRCVPISNHLYFYWYRQILGQKVEFLVSFYNNEISEKSEIFDDQFSVERPDGSNFTLKIRSTKLEDSAMYFCASSVPGVAGDTQYFGPGTRLTVL.